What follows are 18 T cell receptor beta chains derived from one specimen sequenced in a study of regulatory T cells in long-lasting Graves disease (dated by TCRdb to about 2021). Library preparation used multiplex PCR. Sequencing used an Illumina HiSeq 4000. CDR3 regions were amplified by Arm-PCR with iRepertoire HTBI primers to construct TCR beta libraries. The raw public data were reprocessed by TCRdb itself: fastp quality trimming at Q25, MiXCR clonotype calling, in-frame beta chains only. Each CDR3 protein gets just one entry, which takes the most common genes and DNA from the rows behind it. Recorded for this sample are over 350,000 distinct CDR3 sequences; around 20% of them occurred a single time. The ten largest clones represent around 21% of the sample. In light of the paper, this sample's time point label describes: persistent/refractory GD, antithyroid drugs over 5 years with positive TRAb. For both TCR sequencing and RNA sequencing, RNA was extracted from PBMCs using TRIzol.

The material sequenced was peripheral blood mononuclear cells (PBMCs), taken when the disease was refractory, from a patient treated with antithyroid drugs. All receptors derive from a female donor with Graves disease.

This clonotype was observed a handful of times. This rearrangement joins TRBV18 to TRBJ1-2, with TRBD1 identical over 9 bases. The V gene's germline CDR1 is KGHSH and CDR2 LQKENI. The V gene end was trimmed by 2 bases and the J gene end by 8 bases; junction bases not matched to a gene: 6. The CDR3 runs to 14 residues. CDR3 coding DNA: TGTGCCAGCTCACCAGCGGGACAGGGTTACGGCTACACCTTC. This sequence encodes CASSPAGQGYGYTF.

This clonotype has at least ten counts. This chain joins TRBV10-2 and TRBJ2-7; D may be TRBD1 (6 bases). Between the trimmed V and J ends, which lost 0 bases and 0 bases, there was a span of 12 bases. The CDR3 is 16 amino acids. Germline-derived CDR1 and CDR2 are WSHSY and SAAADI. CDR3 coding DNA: TGCGCCAGCAGTGAGTCGACAGGCCTAAGCTCCTACGAGCAGTACTTC. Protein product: CASSESTGLSSYEQYF.

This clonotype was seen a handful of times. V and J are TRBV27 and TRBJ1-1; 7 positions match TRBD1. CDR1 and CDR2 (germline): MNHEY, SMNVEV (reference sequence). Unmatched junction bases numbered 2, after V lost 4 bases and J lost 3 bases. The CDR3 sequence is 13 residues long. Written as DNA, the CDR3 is TGTGCCAGCAGTTCGGACAGGCACACTGAAGCTTTCTTT. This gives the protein CASSSDRHTEAFF.

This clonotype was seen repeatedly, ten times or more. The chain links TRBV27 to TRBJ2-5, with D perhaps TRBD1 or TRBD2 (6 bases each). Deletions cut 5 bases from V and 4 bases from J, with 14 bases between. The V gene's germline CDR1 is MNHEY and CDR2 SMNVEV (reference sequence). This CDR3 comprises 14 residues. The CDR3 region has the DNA TGTGCCAGCAGTCGCATAGGAGGGGGAGAGACCCAGTACTTC. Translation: CASSRIGGGETQYF.

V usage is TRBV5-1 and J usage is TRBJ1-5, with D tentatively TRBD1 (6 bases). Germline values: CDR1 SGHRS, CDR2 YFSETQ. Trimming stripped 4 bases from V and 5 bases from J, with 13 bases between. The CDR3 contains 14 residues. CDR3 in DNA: TGCGCCAGCAGCCAAAAAGGGGGAGATCAGCCCCAGCATTTT. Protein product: CASSQKGGDQPQHF.

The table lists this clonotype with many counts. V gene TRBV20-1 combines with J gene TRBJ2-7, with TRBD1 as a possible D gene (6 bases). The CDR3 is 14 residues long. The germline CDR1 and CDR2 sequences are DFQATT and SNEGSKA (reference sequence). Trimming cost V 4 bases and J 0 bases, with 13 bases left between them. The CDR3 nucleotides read TGCAGTGCTACAGGGGAAAGGAGCTCCTACGAGCAGTACTTC. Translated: CSATGERSSYEQYF.

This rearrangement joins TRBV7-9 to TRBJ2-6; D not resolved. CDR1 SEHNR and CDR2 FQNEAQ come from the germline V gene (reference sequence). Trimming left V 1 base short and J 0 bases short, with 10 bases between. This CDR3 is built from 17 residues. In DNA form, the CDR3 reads TGTGCCAGCAGCTTAGTAGGCCCAGGCTCTGGGGCCAACGTCCTGACTTTC. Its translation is CASSLVGPGSGANVLTF.

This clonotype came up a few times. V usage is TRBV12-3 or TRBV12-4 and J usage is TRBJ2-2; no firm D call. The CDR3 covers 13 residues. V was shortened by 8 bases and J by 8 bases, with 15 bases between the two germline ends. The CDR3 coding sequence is TGTGCCAGCCCCCGGTTAGGAGAGGGGGAGCTGTTTTTT. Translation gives CASPRLGEGELFF.

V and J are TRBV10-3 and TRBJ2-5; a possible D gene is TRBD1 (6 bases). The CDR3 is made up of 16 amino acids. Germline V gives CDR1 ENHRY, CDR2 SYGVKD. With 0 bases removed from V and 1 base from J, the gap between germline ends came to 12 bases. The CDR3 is CAISESIGGAQETQYF. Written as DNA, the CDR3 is TGTGCCATCAGTGAGTCTATAGGGGGTGCCCAAGAGACCCAGTACTTC.

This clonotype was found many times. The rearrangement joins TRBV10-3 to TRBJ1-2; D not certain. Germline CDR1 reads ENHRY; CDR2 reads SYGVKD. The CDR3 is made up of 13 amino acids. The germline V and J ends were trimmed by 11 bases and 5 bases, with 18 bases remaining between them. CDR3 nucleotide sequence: TGTGCCCCCGGCGTGTGGGTTCGGTATGGCTACACCTTC. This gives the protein CAPGVWVRYGYTF.

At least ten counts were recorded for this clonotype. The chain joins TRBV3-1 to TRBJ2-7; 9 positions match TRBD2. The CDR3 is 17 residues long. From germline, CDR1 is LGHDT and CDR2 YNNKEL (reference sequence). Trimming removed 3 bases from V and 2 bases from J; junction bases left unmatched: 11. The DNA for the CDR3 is TGTGCCAGCAGCCAGAGGGGTCATAGCGGGAGCCCCTACGAGCAGTACTTC. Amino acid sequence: CASSQRGHSGSPYEQYF.

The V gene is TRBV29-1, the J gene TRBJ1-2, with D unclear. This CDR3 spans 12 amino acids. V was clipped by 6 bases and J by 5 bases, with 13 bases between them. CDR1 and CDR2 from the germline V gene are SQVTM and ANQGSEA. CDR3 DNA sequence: TGCAGCGTCCAAACGGATAAGTATGGCTACACCTTC. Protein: CSVQTDKYGYTF.

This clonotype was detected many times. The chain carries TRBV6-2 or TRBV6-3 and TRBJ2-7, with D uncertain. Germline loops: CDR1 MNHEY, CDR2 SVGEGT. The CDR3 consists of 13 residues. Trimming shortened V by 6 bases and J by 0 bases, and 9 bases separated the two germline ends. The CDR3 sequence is CASRWTVSYEQYF. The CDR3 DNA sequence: TGTGCCAGCAGGTGGACGGTCTCCTACGAGCAGTACTTC.

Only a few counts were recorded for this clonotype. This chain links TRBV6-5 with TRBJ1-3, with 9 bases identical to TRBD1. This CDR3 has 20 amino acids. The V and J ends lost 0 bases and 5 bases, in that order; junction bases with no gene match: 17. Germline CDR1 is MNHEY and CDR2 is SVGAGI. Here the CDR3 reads CASSYSGTGNIPSGRNTIYF. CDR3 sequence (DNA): TGTGCCAGCAGTTACTCGGGGACAGGGAATATCCCCTCGGGTCGAAACACCATATATTTT.

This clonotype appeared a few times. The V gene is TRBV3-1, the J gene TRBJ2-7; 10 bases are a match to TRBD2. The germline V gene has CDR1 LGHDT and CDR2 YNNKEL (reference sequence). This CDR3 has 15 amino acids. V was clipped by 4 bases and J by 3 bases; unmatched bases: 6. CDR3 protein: CASSPLAGDHYEQYF. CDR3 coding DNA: TGTGCCAGCAGCCCTCTAGCGGGAGACCACTACGAGCAGTACTTC.

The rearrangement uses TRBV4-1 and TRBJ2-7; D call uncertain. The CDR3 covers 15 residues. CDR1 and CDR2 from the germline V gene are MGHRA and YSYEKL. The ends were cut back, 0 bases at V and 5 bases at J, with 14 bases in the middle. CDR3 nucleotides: TGCGCCAGCAGCCAAGACCTACTGGGCAGCGACGAGCAGTACTTC. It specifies CASSQDLLGSDEQYF.

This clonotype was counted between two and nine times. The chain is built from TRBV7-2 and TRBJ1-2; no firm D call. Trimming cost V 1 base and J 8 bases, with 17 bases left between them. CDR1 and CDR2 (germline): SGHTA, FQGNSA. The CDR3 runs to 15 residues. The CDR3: CASSLGGQSFNGYTF. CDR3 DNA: TGTGCCAGCAGCTTAGGGGGTCAGAGTTTCAACGGCTACACCTTC.

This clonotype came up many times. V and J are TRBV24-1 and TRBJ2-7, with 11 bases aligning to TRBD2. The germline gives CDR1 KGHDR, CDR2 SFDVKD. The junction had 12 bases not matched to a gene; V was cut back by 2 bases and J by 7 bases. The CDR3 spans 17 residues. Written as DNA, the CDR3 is TGTGCCACCAGTGATTCTTTAGGGACTAGCGGATCGAGGGAGCAGTACTTC. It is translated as CATSDSLGTSGSREQYF.